These 17 T cell receptor beta chains were all obtained from the same sample, sequenced in a study of OX40 agonist ivuxolimab in advanced cancers. Clones were sequenced by immunoSEQ multiplex PCR, and TCRdb holds only the in-frame ones, with some missing. This table holds 75,000 to 100,000 clones, about four fifths found once. The sample consisted of CD4+ or CD8+ T cells sorted from blood, taken in a trial of the OX40 agonist ivuxolimab. The receptors originated from an adult with an advanced solid tumor such as melanoma, head and neck, liver or kidney cancer.

The chain uses TRBV6-6 and TRBJ2-2; 8 bases are a match to TRBD1. Germline V gene sequence: CDR1 MNHNY, CDR2 SVGAGI (reference sequence). This CDR3 is built from 15 residues. The trim removed 5 bases at V and 6 bases at J, leaving 8 bases unmatched. The CDR3 protein is CASSIRTGFSGELFF. The CDR3 DNA follows: TGTGCCAGCAGTATCCGGACAGGGTTTTCCGGGGAGCTGTTTTTT.

The chain carries TRBV30 and TRBJ1-2, with a possible D match to TRBD1 (5 bases). Germline lookup yields CDR1 GTSNPN and CDR2 SVGIG (reference sequence). There are 15 residues in the CDR3. V lost 7 bases to trimming and J lost 2 bases, with 20 bases between them. The CDR3 here is CAFTRDRRANYGYTF. DNA for the CDR3: TGTGCCTTTACCCGGGACCGTCGGGCGAACTATGGCTACACCTTC. Combining the CDR3 with reference TRBV30 and TRBJ1-2 gives the whole variable domain SQTIHQWPATLVQPVGSPLSLECTVEGTSNPNLYWYRQAAGRGLQLLFYSVGIGQISSEVPQNLSASRPQDRQFILSSKKLLLSDSGFYLCAFTRDRRANYGYTFGSGTRLTVV.

This clone has a single count. This chain joins TRBV11-3 and TRBJ2-1, with TRBD2 matching 9 bases. The CDR3 runs 19 residues. Germline CDR1 SGHNT, CDR2 YENEEA. J was trimmed by 5 bases and V by 0 bases; bases with no gene match: 14. The CDR3 loop is CASSLDGREGLTNNNEQFF. DNA of the CDR3: TGTGCCAGCAGCTTAGATGGGCGGGAGGGCCTTACGAACAACAATGAGCAGTTCTTC.

This chain joins TRBV7-2 and TRBJ1-4; D unresolved. Germline-derived CDR1 and CDR2 are SGHTA and FQGNSA. This CDR3 has 15 residues. V dropped 1 base and J dropped 3 bases, with 9 bases sitting between them. DNA for the CDR3: TGTGCCAGCAGCTTAGAGGGATTTGCTAATGAAAAACTGTTTTTT. This translates into CASSLEGFANEKLFF.

V is TRBV5-8 and J is TRBJ1-4; 9 bases are shared with TRBD1. V lost 2 bases to trimming and J lost 6 bases; unmatched junction nucleotides: 2. Germline V gene data show CDR1 as SGHTS and CDR2 as YDEGEE. The CDR3 consists of 14 residues. The CDR3 here is CASSFRDRDEKLFF. The CDR3 nucleotides are TGTGCCAGCAGCTTCCGGGACAGGGATGAAAAACTGTTTTTT.

The V call is TRBV27, the J call TRBJ1-4; 11 nucleotides align to TRBD1. Germline V gene lookup returns CDR1 MNHEY and CDR2 SMNVEV (reference sequence). This CDR3 has 16 residues. V gave up 3 bases and J gave up 7 bases; unmatched junction bases: 7. The CDR3 DNA reads as TGTGCCAGCAGTTTGTGGACAGGGGGCTTGAGTGAAAAACTGTTTTTT. This gives the protein CASSLWTGGLSEKLFF.

The chain uses TRBV7-3 and TRBJ2-6; D tentatively fits TRBD1 or TRBD2 (5 bases each). The CDR3 is 16 amino acids. Germline-derived CDR1 and CDR2 are SGHTA and FQGTGA. V was clipped by 3 bases and J by 0 bases, with 9 bases between them. This chain's CDR3 is CASSLGRFSGANVLTF. CDR3 bases: TGTGCCAGCAGCTTGGGACGGTTCTCTGGGGCCAACGTCCTGACTTTC.

The V gene is TRBV7-9, the J gene TRBJ1-6, with 7 bases fitting TRBD1. The CDR3 covers 14 residues. CDR1 is SEHNR, CDR2 FQNEAQ, per germline (reference sequence). Trimming cost V 5 bases and J 5 bases; bases outside gene matches: 3. The CDR3, as DNA: TGTGCCAGCAGCCAGGGACAGCATAATTCACCCCTCCACTTT. Protein sequence: CASSQGQHNSPLHF.

The V and J genes are TRBV5-1 and TRBJ2-7; 11 bases map to TRBD1. Germline CDR1 and CDR2: SGHRS and YFSETQ. V gave up 4 bases and J gave up 2 bases; unmatched junction bases: 8. The CDR3 is made up of 16 amino acids. CDR3 sequence reads: CASSGRGTGGTYEQYF. In DNA, the CDR3 is TGCGCCAGCAGCGGGCGTGGGACAGGGGGGACCTACGAGCAGTACTTC.

The V call is TRBV28, the J call TRBJ1-5; perhaps TRBD1 as D (5 bases). The germline V gene encodes CDR1 MDHEN and CDR2 SYDVKM. V lost 7 bases to trimming and J lost 3 bases, with 19 bases between them. This CDR3 region has 16 residues. The CDR3 region is CASTSAEVGHNQPQHF. CDR3 DNA: TGTGCCAGCACTTCCGCTGAGGTGGGGCACAATCAGCCCCAGCATTTT. The variable domain in full, with the rest retrieved from reference TRBV28 and TRBJ1-5, is DVKVTQSSRYLVKRTGEKVFLECVQDMDHENMFWYRQDPGLGLRLIYFSYDVKMKEKGDIPEGYSVSREKKERFSLILESASTNQTSMYLCASTSAEVGHNQPQHFGDGTRLSIL.

This sequence joins TRBV29-1 and TRBJ1-1; D is unresolved. Deletions cut 5 bases from V and 6 bases from J, with 13 bases between. CDR3 length: 12 residues. The germline V gene has CDR1 SQVTM and CDR2 ANQGSEA. The CDR3 DNA reads TGCAGCGTTAAACCGGGAACCTCTGAAGCTTTCTTT. It codes for CSVKPGTSEAFF.

V usage is TRBV4-3 and J usage is TRBJ2-1; tentatively, D is TRBD1 or TRBD2 (5 bases each). This CDR3 region has 16 residues. Deletions cut 0 bases from V and 0 bases from J, with 9 bases between. Germline lookup yields CDR1 LGHNA and CDR2 YSLEER. CDR3 DNA sequence: TGCGCCAGCAGCCAAGACAGGGACCCCTCCTACAATGAGCAGTTCTTC. Encoded protein: CASSQDRDPSYNEQFF.

The chain recombines TRBV7-9 with TRBJ1-2; no clear D. Per the germline V gene, CDR1 is SEHNR and CDR2 is FQNEAQ (reference sequence). The V end was cut by 1 base, the J end by 1 base, with 7 bases between. The CDR3 consists of 14 residues. For the CDR3, the DNA is TGTGCCAGCAGCTTAGACAGCTATAACTATGGCTACACCTTC. This codes for CASSLDSYNYGYTF.

The chain joins TRBV15 to TRBJ2-2; D remains ambiguous. Trimming removed 0 bases at V and 2 bases at J, with 10 bases between. CDR3 length equals 16 residues. Germline V lookup: CDR1 LNHNV, CDR2 YYDKDF (reference sequence). Here the CDR3 reads CATSRDKQQNTGELFF. DNA of the CDR3: TGTGCCACCAGCAGAGATAAACAGCAAAACACCGGGGAGCTGTTTTTT.

The chain recombines TRBV4-1 with TRBJ2-1; no reliable D call. V lost 0 bases and J 5 bases, leaving 5 bases between the germline ends. This CDR3 has 13 residues. The germline gives CDR1 MGHRA, CDR2 YSYEKL. The CDR3 protein is CASSQDPHNEQFF. The CDR3 DNA follows: TGCGCCAGCAGCCAAGATCCCCACAATGAGCAGTTCTTC.

This chain links TRBV6-5 with TRBJ2-7, with 11 bases fitting TRBD2. This CDR3 contains 16 residues. V lost 2 bases, J lost 5 bases, and 8 bases stayed unmatched. Germline V gene data show CDR1 as MNHEY and CDR2 as SVGAGI. This CDR3 reads CASSYVLAGGHNEQYF. CDR3 sequence (DNA): TGTGCCAGCAGTTACGTTCTAGCGGGGGGTCATAACGAGCAGTACTTC.

In its sample, this clone was seen a few times. The genes are TRBV9 and TRBJ1-2; D is unresolved. Germline-derived CDR1 and CDR2 are SGDLS and YYNGEE. This CDR3 is 18 amino acids long. V lost 0 bases, J lost 0 bases, and 18 bases lay in between. The CDR3 region is CASSVARVGERANYGYTF. The CDR3 region has the DNA TGTGCCAGCAGCGTAGCTCGGGTCGGGGAACGAGCTAACTATGGCTACACCTTC.